The following is a T cell receptor beta chain sequence with its context. What it binds is unknown. From PBMCs, CD4+ and CD8+ T cells were sorted. The sample originates from a study of CD8+ T cells in alopecia areata. Study conclusions and caveats: When scalp samples are sequenced, resident alphabeta T cells of normal skin are also captured. Normal scalp showed lower clonality than lesional scalp, especially alopecia totalis/universalis.

This CDR3 has 13 amino acids. Germline loops: CDR1 MGHDK, CDR2 SYGVNS. The V end lost 8 bases, the J end lost 1 base, and 11 bases lay between the germline ends. After isolation, RNA underwent reverse transcription to generate cDNA as the sequencing template. Only in-frame clones appear in the TCRdb table, and some are missing; sequencing was by immunoSEQ multiplex PCR. Of around 210,000 clones listed, roughly 56% are singletons. This chain links TRBV25-1 with TRBJ1-1; D gene unclear. The sequenced material came from CD8+ T cells sorted from blood. The clonotype was recovered from a human donor in good health. The CDR3 DNA sequence: TGTGCCAGCCAGTCGGGGTGGAACACTGAAGCTTTCTTT. As protein: CASQSGWNTEAFF.